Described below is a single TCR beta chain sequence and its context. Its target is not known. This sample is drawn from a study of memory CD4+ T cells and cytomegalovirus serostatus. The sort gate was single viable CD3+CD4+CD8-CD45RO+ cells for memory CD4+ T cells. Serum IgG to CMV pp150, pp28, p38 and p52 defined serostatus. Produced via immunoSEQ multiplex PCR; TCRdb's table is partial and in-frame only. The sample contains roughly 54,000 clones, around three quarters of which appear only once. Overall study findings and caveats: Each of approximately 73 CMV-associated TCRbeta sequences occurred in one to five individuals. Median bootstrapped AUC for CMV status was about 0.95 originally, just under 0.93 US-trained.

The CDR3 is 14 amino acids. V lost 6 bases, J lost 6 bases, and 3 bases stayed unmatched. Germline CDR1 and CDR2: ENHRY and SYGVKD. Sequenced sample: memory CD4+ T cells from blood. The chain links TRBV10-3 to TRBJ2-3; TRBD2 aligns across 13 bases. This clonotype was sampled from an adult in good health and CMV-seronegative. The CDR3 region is CAIRGLAGLDTQYF. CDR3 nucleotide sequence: TGTGCCATCAGGGGACTAGCGGGACTGGATACGCAGTATTTT.